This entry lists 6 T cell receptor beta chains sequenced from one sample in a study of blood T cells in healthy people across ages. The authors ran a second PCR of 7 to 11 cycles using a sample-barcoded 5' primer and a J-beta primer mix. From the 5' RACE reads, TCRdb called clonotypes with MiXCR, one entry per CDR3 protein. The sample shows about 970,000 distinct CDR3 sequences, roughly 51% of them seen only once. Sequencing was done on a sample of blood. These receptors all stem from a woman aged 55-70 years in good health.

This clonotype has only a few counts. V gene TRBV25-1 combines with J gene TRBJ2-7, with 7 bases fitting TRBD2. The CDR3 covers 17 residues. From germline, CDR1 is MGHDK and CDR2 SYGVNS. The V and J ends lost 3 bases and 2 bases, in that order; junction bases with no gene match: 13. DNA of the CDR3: TGTGCCAGCAGTGATGGTTCCGGGGGGAGAGGGGCCTACGAGCAGTACTTC. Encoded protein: CASSDGSGGRGAYEQYF.

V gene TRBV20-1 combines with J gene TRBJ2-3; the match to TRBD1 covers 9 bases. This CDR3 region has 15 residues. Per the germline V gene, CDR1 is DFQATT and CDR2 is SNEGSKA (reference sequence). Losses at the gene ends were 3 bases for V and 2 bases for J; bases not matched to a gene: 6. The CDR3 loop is CSASWRTGDTDTQYF. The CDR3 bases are TGCAGTGCTAGTTGGAGGACAGGGGACACAGATACGCAGTATTTT.

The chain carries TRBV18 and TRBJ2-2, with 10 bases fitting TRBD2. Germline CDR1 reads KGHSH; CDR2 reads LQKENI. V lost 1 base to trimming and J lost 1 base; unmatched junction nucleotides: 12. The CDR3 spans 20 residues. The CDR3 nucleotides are TGTGCCAGCTCACCACATCGGGCTAGCGGGAGCACCCTGAACACCGGGGAGCTGTTTTTT. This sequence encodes CASSPHRASGSTLNTGELFF.

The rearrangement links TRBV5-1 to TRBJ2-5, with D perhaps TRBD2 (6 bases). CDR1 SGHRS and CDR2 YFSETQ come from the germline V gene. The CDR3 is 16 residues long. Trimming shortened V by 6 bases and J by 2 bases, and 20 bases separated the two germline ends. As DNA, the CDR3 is TGCGCCAGCAATAAGGACTACCATGGGGTACAAGAGACCCAGTACTTC. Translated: CASNKDYHGVQETQYF.

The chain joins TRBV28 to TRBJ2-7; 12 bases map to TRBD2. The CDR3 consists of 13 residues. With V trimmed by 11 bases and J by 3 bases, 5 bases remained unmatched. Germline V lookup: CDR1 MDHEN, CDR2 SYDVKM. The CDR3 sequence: CARLAGGDYEQYF. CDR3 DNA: TGTGCCCGCCTAGCGGGAGGGGACTACGAGCAGTACTTC.

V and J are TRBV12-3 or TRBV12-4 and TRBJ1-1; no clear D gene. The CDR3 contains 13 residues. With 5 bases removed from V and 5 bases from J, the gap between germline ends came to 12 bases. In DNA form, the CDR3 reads TGTGCCAGCAGTGTAGACCGCGGAACTGAAGCTTTCTTT. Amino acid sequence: CASSVDRGTEAFF.